The T cell receptor (beta chain) described here comes from a study of type 1 regulatory T cells. Study as a whole: An in vitro protocol generated T-allo10, a Tr1-enriched, alloantigen-specific CD4 T cell product.

Comments on this clonotype: A junction boundary mismatches the germline segment, possibly from a read error.

Germline assignment: CDR1 SGHKS and CDR2 YYEKEE (reference sequence). This CDR3 is built from 14 residues. MiXCR, run by TCRdb on the reads, gives a single entry per CDR3 protein. The table shows approximately 100,000 distinct CDR3 sequences, with less than 40% occurring only once. V is TRBV5-5 and J is TRBJ2-2; perhaps TRBD2 as D (6 bases). Sample: CD4+ T cells, either the whole sample or a sorted fraction (not recorded which). The TCR was taken from a human donor in good health. This CDR3 is CASSPENWAGGLFF. The CDR3 DNA sequence: TGTGCCAGCAGCCCAGAGAACTGGGCCGGGGGGCTGTTTTTT.